The sequence of this T cell receptor (beta chain) was determined in a study of response to subunit inactivated influenza vaccine. MiXCR was run by TCRdb on the RT-PCR reads, yielding one entry per CDR3 protein. The sample shows hundreds of thousands of distinct CDR3 sequences, about 15% of them seen only once. The CDR3 runs 14 residues. Trimming stripped 3 bases from V and 2 bases from J, with 8 bases between. The chain has TRBV12-3 or TRBV12-4 and TRBJ1-5; D is possibly TRBD1 (5 bases). This TCR came from a man between 50 and 59 years old who received an inactivated influenza vaccine. This material consisted of PBMCs from blood, taken 14 to 15 days before vaccination. In nucleotides, the CDR3 is TGTGCCAGCAGTTTTGCACAGGGCAATCAGCCCCAGCATTTT. This sequence encodes CASSFAQGNQPQHF.